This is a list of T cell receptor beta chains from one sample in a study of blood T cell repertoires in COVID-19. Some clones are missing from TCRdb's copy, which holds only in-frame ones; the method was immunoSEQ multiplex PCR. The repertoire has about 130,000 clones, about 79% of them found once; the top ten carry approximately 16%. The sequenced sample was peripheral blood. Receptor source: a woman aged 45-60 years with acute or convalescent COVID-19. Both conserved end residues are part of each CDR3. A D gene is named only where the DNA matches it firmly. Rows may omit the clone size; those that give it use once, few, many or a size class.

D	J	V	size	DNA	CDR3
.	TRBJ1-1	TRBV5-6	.	TGTGCCAGCCAATACAAACTGAACACTGAAGCTTTCTTT	CASQYKLNTEAFF
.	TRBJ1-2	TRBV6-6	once	TGTGCCAGCAACCTACAGTCTAACTATGGCTACACCTTC	CASNLQSNYGYTF
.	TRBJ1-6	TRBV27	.	TGTGCCAGCAGTTTCGTCGGGTCACCCCTCCACTTT	CASSFVGSPLHF
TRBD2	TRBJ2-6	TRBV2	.	TGTGCCAACCGTGCCGGGGAGGGAAGCTCTGGGGCCAACGTCCTGACTTTC	CANRAGEGSSGANVLTF
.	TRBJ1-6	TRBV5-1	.	TGCGCCAGCAGCTTGGGATGGGGGCAGGGCCAAAATTCACCCCTCCACTTT	CASSLGWGQGQNSPLHF
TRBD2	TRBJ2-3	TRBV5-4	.	TGTGCCAGCAGCACCGGGGAGGGCGGTCTTGCTGATACGCAGTATTTT	CASSTGEGGLADTQYF
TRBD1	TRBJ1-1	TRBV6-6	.	TGTGCCAGCACCTTAGACAGGGGGAACACTGAAGCTTTCTTT	CASTLDRGNTEAFF
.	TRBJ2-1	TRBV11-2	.	TGTGCCAGCAGCTTAGGGGCCAGCTCCTACAATGAGCAGTTCTTC	CASSLGASSYNEQFF
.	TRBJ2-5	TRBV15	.	TGTGCCACCAGCAGAGATATCCAGACCCAGTACTTC	CATSRDIQTQYF
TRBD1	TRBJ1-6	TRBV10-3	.	TGTGCCATCAGGGGAACAGGGGCCATTTCACCCCTCCACTTT	CAIRGTGAISPLHF
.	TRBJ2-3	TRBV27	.	TGTGCCAGCAGTTTGAACAGGGCCGCAGATACGCAGTATTTT	CASSLNRAADTQYF
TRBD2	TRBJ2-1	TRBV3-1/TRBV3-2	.	TGTGCCAGCAGCCGACTAGCGGGGCCTTACAATGAGCAGTTCTTC	CASSRLAGPYNEQFF
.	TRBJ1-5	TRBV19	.	TGTGCCAGTAGTATGGGCCCCCAGGTCTCCCAGCATTTT	CASSMGPQVSQHF
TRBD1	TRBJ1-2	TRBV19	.	TGTGCCAGTAGTATTCGCGACAGGGCTAACTATGGCTACACCTTC	CASSIRDRANYGYTF
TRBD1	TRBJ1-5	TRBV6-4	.	TGTGCCAGCCCAAGTAGCCACGGGACAGCTAACGATCAGCCCCAGCATTTT	CASPSSHGTANDQPQHF
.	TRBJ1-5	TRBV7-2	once	TGTGCCAGCAGCTTAGCCGCCAGGTTCAATCAGCCCCAGCATTTT	CASSLAARFNQPQHF
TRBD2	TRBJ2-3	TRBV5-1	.	TGCGCCAGCAGCTCGAATGGTCTAGCGGGGGTCACAGATACGCAGTATTTT	CASSSNGLAGVTDTQYF
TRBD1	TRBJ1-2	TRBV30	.	TGTGCCTGGAGTAGGGCGGGACAGGGTGTGAGAACATATGGCTACACCTTC	CAWSRAGQGVRTYGYTF
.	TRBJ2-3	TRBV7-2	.	TGTGCCAGCAGCTTATTGTGGGGGGGCCGTGGAGATACGCAGTATTTT	CASSLLWGGRGDTQYF
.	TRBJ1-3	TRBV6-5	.	TGTGCCAGTAAAAAGAGCTCTGGAAACACCATATATTTT	CASKKSSGNTIYF
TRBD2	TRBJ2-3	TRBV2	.	TGTGCCAGCAGTGAGACTAGCGGGGGAGCGGATACGCAGTATTTT	CASSETSGGADTQYF
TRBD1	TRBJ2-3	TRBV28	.	TGTGCCAGCAGTAGATGGACAGGGGACACAGATACGCAGTATTTT	CASSRWTGDTDTQYF
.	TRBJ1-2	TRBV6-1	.	TGTGCCAGCAGTGAAAGCCTCTATGGCTACACCTTC	CASSESLYGYTF
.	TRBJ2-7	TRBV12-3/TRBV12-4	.	TGTGCCAGCAGTCCGGGTGCGGGTTACGAGCAGTACTTC	CASSPGAGYEQYF
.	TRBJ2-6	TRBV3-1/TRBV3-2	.	TGTGCCAGCAGCCCGACAGCCGTAAGCTCTGGGGCCAACGTCCTGACTTTC	CASSPTAVSSGANVLTF
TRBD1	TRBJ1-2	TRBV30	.	TGTGCCTGGAGGACGACAGGGGTTGGCTACACCTTC	CAWRTTGVGYTF
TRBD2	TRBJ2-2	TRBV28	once	TGTGCCAGCAGTTTCGGCCTAGCGGTGAAGAACACCGGGGAGCTGTTTTTT	CASSFGLAVKNTGELFF
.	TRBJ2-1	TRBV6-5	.	TGTGCCAGCAGTCCCAACTACAATGAGCAGTTCTTC	CASSPNYNEQFF
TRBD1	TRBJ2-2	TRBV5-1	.	TGCGCCAGCAGCTTGGGGGACAGGGCGAGCGGGGAGCTGTTTTTT	CASSLGDRASGELFF
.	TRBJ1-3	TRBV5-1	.	TGCGCCAGCAAATGGACATTCAGCTCTGGAAACACCATATATTTT	CASKWTFSSGNTIYF
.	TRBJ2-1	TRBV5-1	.	TGCGCCAGCAGCTTGGGGTACCTATACAATGAGCAGTTCTTC	CASSLGYLYNEQFF